The 6 T cell receptor beta chains reported below all come from one sample, sequenced in a study of cytomegalovirus exposure and HLA in healthy donors. PCR employed 60 Vbeta and 13 Jbeta primers. Some clones are missing from TCRdb's copy, which holds only in-frame ones; the method was immunoSEQ multiplex PCR. The table shows around 130,000 clones, with just over 70% occurring only once. The sequencing input was PBMCs. All receptors derive from an older woman in good health and CMV-seropositive.

The chain joins TRBV5-1 to TRBJ2-3; D may be TRBD1 (5 bases). CDR3 length equals 15 residues. V was clipped by 3 bases and J by 5 bases, with 16 bases between them. Germline values: CDR1 SGHRS, CDR2 YFSETQ. CDR3 nucleotide sequence: TGCGCCAGCAGCTCTTGGGGCCCTGACGGAGATACGCAGTATTTT. Protein sequence: CASSSWGPDGDTQYF. Full variable domain (outside the CDR3, taken from reference TRBV5-1 and TRBJ2-3): KAGVTQTPRYLIKTRGQQVTLSCSPISGHRSVSWYQQTPGQGLQFLFEYFSETQRNKGNFPGRFSGRQFSNSRSEMNVSTLELGDSALYLCASSSWGPDGDTQYFGPGTRLTVL.

This chain connects TRBV19 to TRBJ2-7, with TRBD2 matching over 8 bases. The germline CDR1 and CDR2 sequences are LNHDA and SQIVND (reference sequence). The V segment lost 5 bases and the J segment 4 bases; nucleotides outside the gene matches: 10. CDR3 length equals 15 residues. In DNA, the CDR3 is TGTGCCAGTAGTGCCAGGACTAGCCTTCAGTACGAGCAGTACTTC. It specifies CASSARTSLQYEQYF.

The rearrangement joins TRBV11-1 to TRBJ1-2, with D perhaps matching TRBD1 (5 bases). V lost 5 bases and J 4 bases, leaving 14 bases between the germline ends. Per germline, CDR1 SGHAT and CDR2 FQDESV (reference sequence). The CDR3 extends over 14 amino acids. This CDR3 reads CASSPRTSRYGYTF. For the CDR3, the DNA is TGTGCCAGCAGCCCCCGGACATCCCGCTATGGCTACACCTTC. The full variable domain, completed using reference TRBV11-1 and TRBJ1-2, is EAEVAQSPRYKITEKSQAVAFWCDPISGHATLYWYRQILGQGPELLVQFQDESVVDDSQLPKDRFSAERLKGVDSTLKIQPAELGDSAMYLCASSPRTSRYGYTFGSGTRLTVV.

The J gene is TRBJ1-1, the V gene TRBV5-1, with 7 bases aligning to TRBD1. The junction had 14 bases not matched to a gene; V was cut back by 5 bases and J by 1 base. Looked up from germline, CDR1 is SGHRS and CDR2 is YFSETQ. This CDR3 spans 17 amino acids. CDR3 in DNA: TGCGCCAGCAGTCCAACGGGGACAGTCCTGGGGAACACTGAAGCTTTCTTT. This codes for CASSPTGTVLGNTEAFF.

The CDR3 nucleotides read TGTGCCAGCAGTTACATTTGGGCTGACACCGGGGAGCTGTTTTTT. It encodes CASSYIWADTGELFF. The chain is built from TRBV6-5 and TRBJ2-2; the D is unclear. The V gene lost 2 bases and the J gene lost 3 bases, with 10 bases spanning the gap. The CDR3 length is 15 residues. Germline CDR1 and CDR2: MNHEY and SVGAGI.

This rearrangement joins TRBV10-3 to TRBJ1-1, with D hard to call. From germline, CDR1 is ENHRY and CDR2 SYGVKD. Between the trimmed V and J ends, which lost 10 bases and 8 bases, there was a span of 17 bases. This CDR3 spans 12 amino acids. The CDR3 region is CASSLVGGEAFF. CDR3 DNA: TGTGCCAGCAGCCTAGTCGGAGGAGAAGCTTTCTTT.